The next 23 T cell receptor beta chains were all read from a single sample in a study of T cell responses to AZD1222 COVID-19 vaccine. Only in-frame clones appear in the TCRdb table, and some are missing; sequencing was by immunoSEQ multiplex PCR. The sample has some 140,000 clones; just over 90% are singletons. The sequencing used peripheral blood, collected on day 0 of AZD1222 vaccination. The receptor set was obtained from an adult in good health.

The rearrangement joins TRBV18 to TRBJ1-1; 10 positions agree with TRBD1. Trimming at V came to 3 bases and at J to 5 bases, leaving 6 bases not matched to a gene. Germline lookup yields CDR1 KGHSH and CDR2 LQKENI. The CDR3 covers 15 residues. DNA of the CDR3: TGTGCCAGCTCACCGATCCGGGACAGGGGAACTGAAGCTTTCTTT. Protein sequence: CASSPIRDRGTEAFF.

CDR3 sequence (DNA): TGCGCCAGCAGCCTTTCGGCAGGCTACAGCTCTGGGGCCAACGTCCTGACTTTC. Its protein is CASSLSAGYSSGANVLTF. This rearrangement joins TRBV5-1 to TRBJ2-6; D gene uncertain. The CDR3 is 18 amino acids. V was cut by 4 bases and J by 0 bases, with 17 bases left in between. Germline CDR1 and CDR2: SGHRS and YFSETQ.

V is TRBV19 and J is TRBJ2-1; unclear D gene. This CDR3 region has 13 residues. The germline CDR1 and CDR2 sequences are LNHDA and SQIVND (reference sequence). Trimming cost V 4 bases and J 5 bases, with 9 bases left between them. This chain's CDR3 is CASSRGNNNEQFF. The CDR3 DNA sequence: TGTGCCAGTAGTAGGGGTAACAACAATGAGCAGTTCTTC.

V is TRBV5-4 and J is TRBJ1-5; D is ambiguous. The CDR3 sequence is 14 residues long. Germline V gene lookup returns CDR1 SGHNT and CDR2 YYREEE (reference sequence). V was clipped by 6 bases and J by 3 bases, with 13 bases between them. As DNA, the CDR3 is TGTGCCAGCAAGTTAATGGGAGTCAATCAGCCCCAGCATTTT. Translation: CASKLMGVNQPQHF.

The rearrangement uses TRBV10-2 and TRBJ2-1; tentatively, D is TRBD2 (5 bases). The CDR3 contains 14 residues. Germline-derived CDR1 and CDR2 are WSHSY and SAAADI. The V and J ends lost 2 bases and 0 bases respectively, with 5 bases between them. The CDR3 DNA is TGCGCCAGCAGTGAGACTAGCTCCTACAATGAGCAGTTCTTC. Its translation is CASSETSSYNEQFF.

The chain combines TRBV10-3 with TRBJ2-7; 7 bases fit TRBD2. After removal of 0 bases from V and 3 bases from J, the junction contained 2 bases not matched to a gene. CDR3 length: 14 residues. Germline V lookup: CDR1 ENHRY, CDR2 SYGVKD. CDR3 loop: CAISESTGGYEQYF. For the CDR3, the DNA is TGTGCCATCAGTGAGTCAACGGGGGGCTACGAGCAGTACTTC.

The CDR3 protein is CASSYSQRGGRNEQFF. The CDR3 region has the DNA TGTGCCAGCAGTTACTCGCAGCGGGGGGGCCGCAATGAGCAGTTCTTC. This chain links TRBV6-5 with TRBJ2-1, with TRBD2 identical over 10 bases. The CDR3 is made up of 16 amino acids. V lost 0 bases to trimming and J lost 6 bases; unmatched junction nucleotides: 5. Germline lookup yields CDR1 MNHEY and CDR2 SVGAGI.

The chain couples TRBV4-2 to TRBJ2-7; D not resolved. This CDR3 is built from 14 residues. With 3 bases removed from V and 2 bases from J, the gap between germline ends came to 11 bases. Germline V gene sequence: CDR1 LGHNA, CDR2 YNFKEQ. CDR3 protein: CASSQGSIAYEQYF. CDR3 nucleotide sequence: TGTGCCAGCAGCCAGGGGTCGATCGCCTACGAGCAGTACTTC.

V gene TRBV21-1 combines with J gene TRBJ2-1; the table calls TRBD2, which could not be checked here. TRBV21-1 is noted as a pseudogene. CDR3 length: 16 amino acids. CDR3 bases: TGTGCCAGCCCTAGGGGAGGGCCTAGCTCCTACAATGAGCAGTTCTTC. The encoded protein is CASPRGGPSSYNEQFF.

V gene TRBV6-1 combines with J gene TRBJ1-5, with 7 nucleotides matching TRBD1. This CDR3 spans 16 amino acids. V shed 3 bases and J 3 bases; nucleotides not matched to a gene: 8. Germline V CDR1 and CDR2: MNHNS, SASEGT. CDR3 in amino acids: CASSERGQFTNQPQHF. In nucleotides, the CDR3 is TGTGCCAGCAGTGAGAGGGGACAGTTCACCAATCAGCCCCAGCATTTT.

This chain's CDR3 is CASSFGPGNTIYF. The CDR3 bases are TGCGCCAGCAGCTTCGGACCTGGAAACACCATATATTTT. V is TRBV5-1 and J is TRBJ1-3; D not certain. The V and J ends lost 2 bases and 2 bases respectively, with 5 bases between them. CDR3 size: 13 residues. Germline V lookup: CDR1 SGHRS, CDR2 YFSETQ. The whole variable domain, filled in from reference TRBV5-1 and TRBJ1-3, reads KAGVTQTPRYLIKTRGQQVTLSCSPISGHRSVSWYQQTPGQGLQFLFEYFSETQRNKGNFPGRFSGRQFSNSRSEMNVSTLELGDSALYLCASSFGPGNTIYFGEGSWLTVV.

CDR3 residues: CASSFRRGWSSYNEQFF. The CDR3, as DNA: TGTGCCAGCAGCTTCCGTCGCGGGTGGAGCTCCTACAATGAGCAGTTCTTC. The chain joins TRBV7-3 to TRBJ2-1; D perhaps matches TRBD2 (5 bases). Germline CDR1 is SGHTA and CDR2 is FQGTGA. The CDR3 spans 17 residues. Trimming removed 3 bases from V and 0 bases from J, with 15 bases in between.

V is TRBV29-1 and J is TRBJ2-7; the match to TRBD1 covers 8 bases. V lost 6 bases to trimming and J lost 3 bases; unmatched junction nucleotides: 10. The CDR3 runs to 14 residues. CDR1 is SQVTM, CDR2 ANQGSEA, per germline. The CDR3 coding sequence is TGCAGCGTGGGGGGCGGACAGGGAATCTACGAGCAGTACTTC. Residues: CSVGGGQGIYEQYF.

The chain employs TRBV12-3 or TRBV12-4 and TRBJ1-6; D remains ambiguous. V was cut by 6 bases and J by 9 bases, with 6 bases left in between. The CDR3 extends over 11 amino acids. CDR3 sequence reads: CASSTASPLHF. Written as DNA, the CDR3 is TGTGCCAGCAGCACCGCTTCACCCCTCCACTTT.

The chain has TRBV5-5 and TRBJ1-6; D unresolved. In germline, CDR1 is SGHKS, CDR2 YYEKEE (reference sequence). V lost 6 bases, J lost 3 bases, and 13 bases lay in between. CDR3 length equals 15 residues. The CDR3 DNA sequence: TGTGCCAGCACCTTAAACGCCCACTATAATTCACCCCTCCACTTT. Its protein product is CASTLNAHYNSPLHF. Together with reference TRBV5-5 and TRBJ1-6, the CDR3 gives the full variable domain: DAGVTQSPTHLIKTRGQQVTLRCSPISGHKSVSWYQQVLGQGPQFIFQYYEKEERGRGNFPDRFSARQFPNYSSELNVNALLLGDSALYLCASTLNAHYNSPLHFGNGTRLTVT.

The CDR3 DNA reads TGTGCCAGTAGTATGTCCAGGTGGGAGACCCAGTACTTC. Translated, it gives CASSMSRWETQYF. The V gene is TRBV19, the J gene TRBJ2-5, with D uncertain. This CDR3 region has 13 residues. Germline V lookup: CDR1 LNHDA, CDR2 SQIVND (reference sequence). V was shortened by 3 bases and J by 5 bases, with 10 bases between the two germline ends.

The chain recombines TRBV19 with TRBJ2-5, with TRBD1 identical over 7 bases. Germline lookup yields CDR1 LNHDA and CDR2 SQIVND (reference sequence). The J segment lost 2 bases and the V segment lost 4 bases, leaving 4 bases of the junction unmatched. There are 14 residues in the CDR3. CDR3 DNA: TGTGCCAGTAGTACGTCGGGACAGCAAGAGACCCAGTACTTC. This encodes CASSTSGQQETQYF.

The rearrangement uses TRBV27 and TRBJ1-6; D ambiguous. The length of the CDR3 is 14 residues. The germline gives CDR1 MNHEY, CDR2 SMNVEV (reference sequence). Trimming cost V 10 bases and J 0 bases, with 10 bases left between them. CDR3 nucleotide sequence: TGTGCCACCGCAACACTCTCCTATAATTCACCCCTCCACTTT. Translated, it gives CATATLSYNSPLHF.

The chain combines TRBV9 with TRBJ1-2; D is ambiguous. V was pared by 4 bases and J by 4 bases, with 17 bases between. The CDR3 extends over 15 amino acids. Germline loops: CDR1 SGDLS, CDR2 YYNGEE. The CDR3 nucleotides are TGTGCCAGCAGCAAGCGGGAGGATGTGATCTATGGCTACACCTTC. It translates to CASSKREDVIYGYTF.

This clone was counted once. This chain uses TRBV5-4 with TRBJ1-1; D uncertain. CDR1 and CDR2 from the germline V gene are SGHNT and YYREEE (reference sequence). The CDR3 covers 14 residues. Between the trimmed V and J ends, which lost 0 bases and 1 base, there was a span of 7 bases. The DNA for the CDR3 is TGTGCCAGCAGCTTGGTTCGGCAGAACACTGAAGCTTTCTTT. It encodes CASSLVRQNTEAFF.

This chain uses TRBV10-3 with TRBJ2-1; 9 bases fit TRBD1. CDR3 size: 16 residues. After removal of 4 bases from V and 4 bases from J, the junction contained 8 bases not matched to a gene. The V gene's germline CDR1 is ENHRY and CDR2 SYGVKD. The CDR3, as DNA: TGTGCCATCAGTGCTAACCGGGACAGGGCATACAATGAGCAGTTCTTC. Protein product: CAISANRDRAYNEQFF.

V usage is TRBV27 and J usage is TRBJ2-3, with 7 bases lining up with TRBD1. Per germline, CDR1 MNHEY and CDR2 SMNVEV (reference sequence). The CDR3 spans 14 residues. V shed 2 bases and J 3 bases; nucleotides not matched to a gene: 2. CDR3 sequence reads: CASSLEQGTDTQYF. CDR3 in DNA: TGTGCCAGCAGTTTAGAACAGGGGACAGATACGCAGTATTTT.

The rearrangement links TRBV7-2 to TRBJ2-1; no definite D call. Trimming removed 0 bases at V and 8 bases at J, with 8 bases between. The CDR3 length is 13 residues. From germline, CDR1 is SGHTA and CDR2 FQGNSA. The CDR3 is CASSLALRDEQFF. CDR3 nucleotide sequence: TGTGCCAGCAGCTTAGCACTAAGAGATGAGCAGTTCTTC. Full variable domain (remainder filled in from reference TRBV7-2 and TRBJ2-1): GAGVSQSPSNKVTEKGKDVELRCDPISGHTALYWYRQSLGQGLEFLIYFQGNSAPDKSGLPSDRFSAERTGGSVSTLTIQRTQQEDSAVYLCASSLALRDEQFFGPGTRLTVL.